The rows below give T cell receptor beta chains drawn from one sample of a study of blood T cell repertoires in COVID-19. TCRdb's table, derived via immunoSEQ multiplex PCR, lists solely in-frame clones and lacks some. The data hold roughly 250,000 clones, with about 83% observed a single time. Material for sequencing was peripheral blood. The source is a human donor in a cohort sampled during active COVID-19. Each CDR3 is given with its conserved first and last residue. A D gene is named only where the DNA matches it firmly. The size entry is marked missing in some rows and otherwise reads once, few, many or a size class.

>TRBJ1-2|TRBV5-6|TRBD1|.
TGTGCCAGCAGCTTTGGGACAGAGTATGGCTACACCTTC
CASSFGTEYGYTF
>TRBJ2-7|TRBV4-2|TRBD2|.
TGTGCCAGCAGCCAAGATGTGAGCGGGAATCCCTACGAGCAGTACTTC
CASSQDVSGNPYEQYF
>TRBJ1-2|TRBV27|.|many
TGTGCCAGCAGTTTTGGGGGCAGGGGAAACTATGGCTACACCTTC
CASSFGGRGNYGYTF
>TRBJ1-6|TRBV7-9|TRBD1|many
TGTGCCAGCACCTCCCCAGCAGGGGGCAATTCACCCCTCCACTTT
CASTSPAGGNSPLHF
>TRBJ1-1|TRBV15|TRBD1|few
TGTGCCACCAGGGGAACCTGGGACAGGGGGTTCGGCACTGAAGCTTTCTTT
CATRGTWDRGFGTEAFF
>TRBJ2-1|TRBV4-1|TRBD2|once
TGCGCCAGCAGCCAAACGGGACTAGGGTACAATGAGCAGTTCTTC
CASSQTGLGYNEQFF
>TRBJ2-5|TRBV4-2|.|.
TGTGCCAGCAGCCCCACCGCGGGCGGTAGGGTAGGAGAGACCCAGTACTTC
CASSPTAGGRVGETQYF
>TRBJ2-1|TRBV7-3|TRBD2|.
TGTGCCAGCAGCTTAAACGGCGCGGGGACTAGCGGTTCCTCCTACAATGAGCAGTTCTTC
CASSLNGAGTSGSSYNEQFF
>TRBJ1-3|TRBV5-1|TRBD1|.
TGCGCCAGCAGCTTGGACAGGGGAGGCAACACCATATATTTT
CASSLDRGGNTIYF
>TRBJ1-3|TRBV24-1|.|.
TGTGCCACACAGGACCCTTCTTCTGGAAACACCATATATTTT
CATQDPSSGNTIYF
>TRBJ2-7|TRBV5-6|TRBD2|.
TGTGCCAGCAGCCCGACTAGCGGGAAGGGGTACGAGCAGTACTTC
CASSPTSGKGYEQYF
>TRBJ1-5|TRBV15|.|.
TGTGCCACCAGCAGAGACACGGCGGGATTTGGGAATCAGCCCCAGCATTTT
CATSRDTAGFGNQPQHF
>TRBJ1-1|TRBV5-1|TRBD1|.
TGCGCCAGCAGCTCGTGGACAGGGATGAACACTGAAGCTTTCTTT
CASSSWTGMNTEAFF
>TRBJ1-5|TRBV30|TRBD1|once
TGTGCCTGGGGTACAGGGGTCCATCAGCCCCAGCATTTT
CAWGTGVHQPQHF
>TRBJ2-7|TRBV19|.|.
TGTGCCAGTACTGGATGGCGGGAATTCTCGTACGAGCAGTACTTC
CASTGWREFSYEQYF
>TRBJ1-5|TRBV9|.|.
TGTGCCAGCAGCCCGAGCGGAGGACAGCCCCAGCATTTT
CASSPSGGQPQHF
>TRBJ1-1|TRBV5-1|.|.
TGCGCCAGCAGTCCCTTTATTAGGGGGACTGAAGCTTTCTTT
CASSPFIRGTEAFF
>TRBJ2-2|TRBV24-1|TRBD2|.
TGTGCCACCAGTGAGCGCGCGGGGGCGAACACCGGGGAGCTGTTTTTT
CATSERAGANTGELFF
>TRBJ2-5|TRBV3-1/TRBV3-2|TRBD2|.
TGTGCCAGCAGCCCAAGGTACTCGACTAGCGGGACCCAAGAGACCCAGTACTTC
CASSPRYSTSGTQETQYF
>TRBJ1-6|TRBV5-8|.|.
TGTGCCAGCAGCTTGGGGGCGTCCTATAATTCACCCCTCCACTTT
CASSLGASYNSPLHF
>TRBJ2-1|TRBV29-1|TRBD2|.
TGCAGCGTTCTCGCGGGAGGGTCCTACAATGAGCAGTTCTTC
CSVLAGGSYNEQFF
>TRBJ2-3|TRBV6-5|.|once
TGTGCCAGCAGCCTCGGGACATCCACAGATACGCAGTATTTT
CASSLGTSTDTQYF
>TRBJ1-1|TRBV7-8|TRBD1|.
TGTGCCAGCAGCTTAAGGACTGGGACAGGGGAAGCTTTCTTT
CASSLRTGTGEAFF
>TRBJ2-1|TRBV7-9|TRBD2|.
TGTGCCAGCAGCTCTAGCGGGAGGGCCGTACATGAGCAGTTCTTC
CASSSSGRAVHEQFF
>TRBJ1-4|TRBV5-6|TRBD1|.
TGTGCCAGCAGCTTTCTTGATGGGACAGGGGCCGAAAAACTGTTTTTT
CASSFLDGTGAEKLFF
>TRBJ1-1|TRBV12-5|.|.
TGTGCTAGTGGTTTATTTACGGGCACTGAAGCTTTCTTT
CASGLFTGTEAFF
>TRBJ2-5|TRBV28|TRBD1|.
TGTGCCAGCGGGACAGGGGGACAAGAGACCCAGTACTTC
CASGTGGQETQYF
>TRBJ1-3|TRBV9|.|.
TGTGCCAGCAGCCAAACAGGTGGCGCTTCTGGAAACACCATATATTTT
CASSQTGGASGNTIYF
>TRBJ1-4|TRBV28|TRBD1|.
TGTGCCAGCAGTGCTATCGACAGGGGAACGTCTAATGAAAAACTGTTTTTT
CASSAIDRGTSNEKLFF
>TRBJ2-5|TRBV2|TRBD1|.
TGTGCCAGCAGGGCGGGGACAGGGGCGCAAGAGACCCAGTACTTC
CASRAGTGAQETQYF
>TRBJ1-5|TRBV18|.|.
TGTGCCAGCTCACCAGGGAGGTCCAATCAGCCCCAGCATTTT
CASSPGRSNQPQHF
>TRBJ1-1|TRBV7-8|.|few
TGTGCTAGCCGGGACACCGAAGGAGCTTTCTTT
CASRDTEGAFF
>TRBJ2-3|TRBV18|TRBD2|.
TGTGCCAGCTCCCATAGCGGGAGAACTCCAGATACGCAGTATTTT
CASSHSGRTPDTQYF
>TRBJ2-1|TRBV28|TRBD2|.
TGTGCCAGCAGTCGTCTAGCGGTATCCTACAATGAGCAGTTCTTC
CASSRLAVSYNEQFF
>TRBJ2-1|TRBV12-5|.|.
TGTGCTAGTGGTTTACCAGGCCACAATGAGCAGTTCTTC
CASGLPGHNEQFF
>TRBJ2-7|TRBV18|TRBD2|.
TGTGCCAGCTCACTGGGGACTAGCGGGAGCAACGAGCAGTACTTC
CASSLGTSGSNEQYF